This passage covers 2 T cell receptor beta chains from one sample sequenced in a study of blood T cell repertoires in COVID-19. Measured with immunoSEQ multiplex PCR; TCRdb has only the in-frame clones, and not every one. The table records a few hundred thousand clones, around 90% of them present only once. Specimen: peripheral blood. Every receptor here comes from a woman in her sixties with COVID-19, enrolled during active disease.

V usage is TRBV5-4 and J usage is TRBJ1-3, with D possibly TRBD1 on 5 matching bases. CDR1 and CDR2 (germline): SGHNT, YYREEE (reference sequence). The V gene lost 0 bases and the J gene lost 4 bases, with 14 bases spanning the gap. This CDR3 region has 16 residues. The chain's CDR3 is CASSLARTTGGNTIYF. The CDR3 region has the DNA TGTGCCAGCAGCTTGGCCAGGACAACTGGCGGAAACACCATATATTTT.

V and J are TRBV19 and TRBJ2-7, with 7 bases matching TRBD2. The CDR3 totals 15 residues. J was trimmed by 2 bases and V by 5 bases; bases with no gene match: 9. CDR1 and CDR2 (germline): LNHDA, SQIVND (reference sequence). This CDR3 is CASSPRTSPAYEQYF. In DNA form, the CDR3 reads TGTGCCAGTAGTCCTCGGACTAGTCCGGCCTACGAGCAGTACTTC.